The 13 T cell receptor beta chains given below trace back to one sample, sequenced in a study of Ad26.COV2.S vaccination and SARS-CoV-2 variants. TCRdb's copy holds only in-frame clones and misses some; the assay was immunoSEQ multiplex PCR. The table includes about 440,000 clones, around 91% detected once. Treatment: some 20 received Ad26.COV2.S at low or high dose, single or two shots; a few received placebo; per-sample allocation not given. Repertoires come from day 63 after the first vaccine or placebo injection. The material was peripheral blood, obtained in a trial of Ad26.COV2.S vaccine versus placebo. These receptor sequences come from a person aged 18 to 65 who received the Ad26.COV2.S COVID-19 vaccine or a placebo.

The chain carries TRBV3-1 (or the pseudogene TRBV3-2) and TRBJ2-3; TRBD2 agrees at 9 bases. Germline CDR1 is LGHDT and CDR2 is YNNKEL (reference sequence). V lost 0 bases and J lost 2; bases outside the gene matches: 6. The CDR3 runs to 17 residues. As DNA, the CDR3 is TGTGCCAGCAGCCAAGACACTAGCGGGTATTTCACAGATACGCAGTATTTT. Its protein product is CASSQDTSGYFTDTQYF.

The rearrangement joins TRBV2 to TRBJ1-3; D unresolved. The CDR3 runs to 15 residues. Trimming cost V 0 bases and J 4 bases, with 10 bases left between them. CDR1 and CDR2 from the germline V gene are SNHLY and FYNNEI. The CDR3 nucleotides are TGTGCCAGCAGTGAAGCGCGTACCGGGGGAAACACCATATATTTT. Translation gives CASSEARTGGNTIYF.

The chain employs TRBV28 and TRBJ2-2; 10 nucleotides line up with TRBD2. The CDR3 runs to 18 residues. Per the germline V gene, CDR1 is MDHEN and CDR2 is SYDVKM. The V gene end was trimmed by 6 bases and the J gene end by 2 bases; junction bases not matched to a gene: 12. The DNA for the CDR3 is TGTGCCAGCAGGAGCGGGGGGGGCGGTGCGATAAACACCGGGGAGCTGTTTTTT. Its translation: CASRSGGGGAINTGELFF.

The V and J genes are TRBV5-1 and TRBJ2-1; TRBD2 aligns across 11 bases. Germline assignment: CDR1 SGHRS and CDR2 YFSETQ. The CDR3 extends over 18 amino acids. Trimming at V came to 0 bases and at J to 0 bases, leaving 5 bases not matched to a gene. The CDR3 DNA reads TGCGCCAGCAGCTTGGTAGCGGGAGGGCCGAGCTCCTACAATGAGCAGTTCTTC. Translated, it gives CASSLVAGGPSSYNEQFF.

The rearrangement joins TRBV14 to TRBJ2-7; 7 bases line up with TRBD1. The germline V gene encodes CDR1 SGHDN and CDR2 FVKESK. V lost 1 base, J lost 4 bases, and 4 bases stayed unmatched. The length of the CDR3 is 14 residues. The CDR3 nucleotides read TGTGCCAGCAGCCAAGGCAGGGGGACGTACGAGCAGTACTTC. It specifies CASSQGRGTYEQYF.

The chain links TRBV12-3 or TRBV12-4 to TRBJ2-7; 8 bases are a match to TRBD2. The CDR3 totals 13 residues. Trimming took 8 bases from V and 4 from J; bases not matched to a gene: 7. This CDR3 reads CASWAGGEYEQYF. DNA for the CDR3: TGTGCCAGCTGGGCCGGGGGGGAATACGAGCAGTACTTC.

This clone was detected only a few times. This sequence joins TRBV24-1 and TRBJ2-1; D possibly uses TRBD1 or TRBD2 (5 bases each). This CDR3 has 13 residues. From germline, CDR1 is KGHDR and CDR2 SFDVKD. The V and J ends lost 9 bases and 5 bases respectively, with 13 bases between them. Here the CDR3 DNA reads TGTGCCACCCTGGGGCGGGCCGACAATGAGCAGTTCTTC. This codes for CATLGRADNEQFF.

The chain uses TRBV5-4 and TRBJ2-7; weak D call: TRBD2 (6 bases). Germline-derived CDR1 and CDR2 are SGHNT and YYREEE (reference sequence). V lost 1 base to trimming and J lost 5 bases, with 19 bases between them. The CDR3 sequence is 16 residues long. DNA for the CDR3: TGTGCCAGCAGCTTGCGGGCGGGACCCGGCAGTCACGAGCAGTACTTC. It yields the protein CASSLRAGPGSHEQYF.

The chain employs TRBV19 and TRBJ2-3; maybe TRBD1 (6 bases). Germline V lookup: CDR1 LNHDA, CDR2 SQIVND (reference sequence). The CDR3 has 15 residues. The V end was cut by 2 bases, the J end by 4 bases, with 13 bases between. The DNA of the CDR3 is TGTGCCAGTAGTATAAGGTCAGGGGTTGCAGATACGCAGTATTTT. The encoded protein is CASSIRSGVADTQYF.

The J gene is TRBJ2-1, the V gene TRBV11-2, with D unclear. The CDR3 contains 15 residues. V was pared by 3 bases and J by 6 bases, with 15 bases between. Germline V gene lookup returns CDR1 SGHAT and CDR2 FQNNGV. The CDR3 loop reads CASSFSAIPGNEQFF. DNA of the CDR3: TGTGCCAGCAGCTTCTCCGCTATCCCTGGCAATGAGCAGTTCTTC.

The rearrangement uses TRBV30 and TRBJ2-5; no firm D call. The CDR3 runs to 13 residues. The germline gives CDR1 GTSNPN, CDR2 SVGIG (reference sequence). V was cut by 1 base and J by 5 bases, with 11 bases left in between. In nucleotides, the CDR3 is TGTGCCTGGAGTGCATCCACAACGGAGACCCAGTACTTC. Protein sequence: CAWSASTTETQYF.

The CDR3 region is CASSLEGGLIQETQYF. The DNA for the CDR3 is TGTGCCAGCAGCTTAGAAGGGGGACTAATACAAGAGACCCAGTACTTC. The genes are TRBV7-6 and TRBJ2-5; perhaps TRBD2 as D (7 bases). This CDR3 comprises 16 residues. Trimming removed 1 base from V and 2 bases from J, with 14 bases in between. The V gene's germline CDR1 is SGHVS and CDR2 FNYEAQ.

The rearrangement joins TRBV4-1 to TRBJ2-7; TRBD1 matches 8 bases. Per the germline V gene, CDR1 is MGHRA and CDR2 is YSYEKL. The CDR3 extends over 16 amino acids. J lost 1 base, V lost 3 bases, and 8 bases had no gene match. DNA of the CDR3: TGCGCCAGCAGCCAGGGAGAGGGGACAGGATCCTACGAGCAGTACTTC. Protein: CASSQGEGTGSYEQYF.